These T cell receptor beta chains were read from a single sample in a study of blood T cell repertoires in COVID-19. Measured with immunoSEQ multiplex PCR; TCRdb has only the in-frame clones, and not every one. Of a few hundred thousand clones listed, just under 85% are singletons. Sequenced input: PBMCs or T cells enriched from blood (not recorded which). The source of these receptors is a woman in her forties with acute COVID-19. CDR3s include the opening cysteine and the closing phenylalanine or tryptophan. Fields, in order: D gene, J gene, clone size, V gene, CDR3 protein, CDR3 DNA. D genes are given only for firm matches. Some rows mark clone size as missing; the rest say once, few, many or name a class of expanded clone.

>-|TRBJ1-1|-|TRBV4-3
CASSASIIFGESDTEAFF
TGCGCCAGCAGCGCTTCCATCATATTCGGGGAATCTGACACTGAAGCTTTCTTT
>-|TRBJ2-5|-|TRBV18
CASSPGLQETQYF
TGTGCCAGCTCACCAGGTCTACAAGAGACCCAGTACTTC
>TRBD1|TRBJ1-3|few|TRBV3-1/TRBV3-2
CASSQGIQGAGNTIYF
TGTGCCAGCAGCCAAGGGATCCAGGGGGCGGGAAACACCATATATTTT
>-|TRBJ1-3|-|TRBV4-1
CASSQEATRYSGNTIYF
TGCGCTAGCAGCCAAGAGGCAACCAGATACTCTGGAAACACCATATATTTT
>TRBD1|TRBJ1-3|-|TRBV28
CASSLSGRGYAGNTIYF
TGTGCCAGCAGTTTATCGGGCAGGGGGTATGCAGGAAACACCATATATTTT
>TRBD2|TRBJ2-7|-|TRBV15
CATSRKTSGSLEQYF
TGTGCCACCAGCAGAAAGACTAGCGGGTCCCTCGAGCAGTACTTC
>-|TRBJ1-4|-|TRBV5-1
CASSRDFTNEKLFF
TGCGCCAGCAGCCGGGACTTTACTAATGAAAAACTGTTTTTT
>-|TRBJ1-1|many|TRBV4-3
CASSHQGENTEAFF
TGCGCCAGCAGCCATCAAGGGGAGAACACTGAAGCTTTCTTT
>-|TRBJ1-3|-|TRBV2
CASEEDTIYF
TGTGCCAGCGAGGAAGACACCATATATTTT
>TRBD1|TRBJ2-4|-|TRBV7-2
CASSFNPGQGNIQYF
TGTGCCAGCAGCTTCAATCCGGGACAGGGGAACATTCAGTACTTC
>-|TRBJ1-2|-|TRBV7-9
CASSPREGDYGYTF
TGTGCCAGCAGCCCCAGGGAGGGGGACTATGGCTACACCTTC
>-|TRBJ1-2|-|TRBV20-1
CSAVSYGYTF
TGCAGTGCCGTGAGCTATGGCTACACCTTC
>-|TRBJ2-1|-|TRBV15
CATSRDRLADNEQFF
TGTGCCACCAGCAGAGATCGGCTAGCTGACAATGAGCAGTTCTTC
>-|TRBJ2-5|once|TRBV11-1
CASSPTGSGETQYF
TGTGCCAGCAGCCCTACCGGGTCGGGAGAGACCCAGTACTTC
>-|TRBJ2-1|few|TRBV12-3/TRBV12-4
CASQGLANNEQFF
TGTGCCAGCCAAGGGCTAGCAAACAATGAGCAGTTCTTC
>TRBD1|TRBJ1-1|-|TRBV5-1
CASSEGQIGTEAFF
TGCGCCAGCAGCGAGGGACAGATTGGGACTGAAGCTTTCTTT
>TRBD1|TRBJ2-6|-|TRBV15
CATSRGGTGSSGANVLTF
TGTGCCACCAGCAGAGGGGGGACAGGCTCCTCTGGGGCCAACGTCCTGACTTTC
>-|TRBJ2-4|few|TRBV4-1
CASSQGAVNIQYF
TGCGCCAGCAGCCAAGGGGCAGTAAACATTCAGTACTTC
>TRBD2|TRBJ2-6|-|TRBV4-1
CASSSSGIHSGANVLTF
TGCGCCAGCAGCTCTAGCGGGATTCACTCTGGGGCCAACGTCCTGACTTTC
>-|TRBJ2-7|few|TRBV5-4
CASSLTGSSYEQYF
TGTGCCAGCAGCTTGACTGGGAGTTCCTACGAGCAGTACTTC
>TRBD1|TRBJ1-1|-|TRBV11-2
CASSGRPGQEEFWFF
TGTGCCAGCAGCGGGCGTCCGGGACAGGAGGAATTTTGGTTCTTT
>TRBD2|TRBJ2-7|-|TRBV6-5
CASSSGTSGGYEQYF
TGTGCCAGCAGCTCCGGGACTAGCGGGGGCTACGAGCAGTACTTC
>-|TRBJ2-7|-|TRBV2
CASSEDTIKSYVEQYF
TGTGCCAGCAGTGAAGACACGATAAAGTCGTACGTAGAGCAGTACTTC
>TRBD2|TRBJ2-7|few|TRBV7-2
CASSLRLAGNEQYF
TGTGCCAGCAGCTTAAGGCTAGCGGGGAACGAGCAGTACTTC
>TRBD2|TRBJ2-5|-|TRBV7-3
CASSPGSGGQETQYF
TGTGCCAGCAGCCCCGGTAGCGGGGGCCAAGAGACCCAGTACTTC
>-|TRBJ1-2|few|TRBV24-1
CATSEGGLAGYTF
TGTGCCACCAGTGAAGGAGGGTTGGCTGGCTACACCTTC
>TRBD1|TRBJ1-5|few|TRBV30
CAWGRTGGNQPQHF
TGTGCCTGGGGGAGGACAGGGGGAAATCAGCCCCAGCATTTT